Each of the 9 T cell receptor beta chains below was sequenced from the same sample in a study of blood T cell repertoires in COVID-19. Only in-frame clones appear in the TCRdb table, and some are missing; sequencing was by immunoSEQ multiplex PCR. This table holds about 270,000 clones, around 82% found once. The sample was peripheral blood. The receptors were gathered from a young woman with acute or convalescent COVID-19.

This clone was seen a single time. The chain has TRBV19 and TRBJ2-1; TRBD1 aligns across 7 bases. The CDR3 has 11 amino acids. Trimming took 10 bases from V and 11 from J; bases not matched to a gene: 8. CDR1 is LNHDA and CDR2 is SQIVND in the germline V gene (reference sequence). In DNA form, the CDR3 reads TGTGCCATCCGGACAGGCACCAAGCAGTTCTTC. This encodes CAIRTGTKQFF.

The chain combines TRBV2 with TRBJ2-6, with 8 bases that match TRBD2. V lost 5 bases and J lost 2; bases outside the gene matches: 2. This CDR3 has 15 residues. CDR1 is SNHLY, CDR2 FYNNEI, per germline. In DNA form, the CDR3 reads TGTGCCAGCAGTAAACTAGCGGCTGGGGCCAACGTCCTGACTTTC. It codes for CASSKLAAGANVLTF.

The chain couples TRBV19 to TRBJ1-1; maybe TRBD1 (5 bases). Looked up from germline, CDR1 is LNHDA and CDR2 is SQIVND (reference sequence). This CDR3 region has 15 residues. Between the trimmed V and J ends, which lost 3 bases and 6 bases, there was a span of 17 bases. The CDR3, as DNA: TGTGCCAGTAGTATCGGGCAGGGCCGGCGCGCTGAAGCTTTCTTT. Protein: CASSIGQGRRAEAFF.

The V gene is TRBV10-1, the J gene TRBJ2-7; 11 bases align to TRBD2. This CDR3 is 14 amino acids long. V was pared by 6 bases and J by 3 bases, with 4 bases of the junction left unmatched. Germline CDR1 reads WNHNN; CDR2 reads SYGVQD (reference sequence). The CDR3 bases are TGCGCCAGCAGCGGAGGGACTAGCGGCTACGAGCAGTACTTC. Translation gives CASSGGTSGYEQYF.

In its sample, this clone was seen once. The chain links TRBV7-8 to TRBJ2-7, with 14 bases that match TRBD2. Per the germline V gene, CDR1 is SGHVS and CDR2 is FQNEAQ. The CDR3 consists of 18 residues. J was trimmed by 7 bases and V by 0 bases; bases with no gene match: 11. The CDR3 region is CASSLAGGTSGSFREQYF. The CDR3 DNA sequence: TGTGCCAGCAGCTTAGCGGGTGGGACTAGCGGGAGTTTCCGGGAGCAGTACTTC. Complete variable domain (other parts from reference TRBV7-8 and TRBJ2-7): GAGVSQSPRYKVAKRGQDVALRCDPISGHVSLFWYQQALGQGPEFLTYFQNEAQLDKSGLPSDRFFAERPEGSVSTLKIQRTQQEDSAVYLCASSLAGGTSGSFREQYFGPGTRLTVT.

This chain uses TRBV10-3 with TRBJ1-2; perhaps TRBD1 as D (6 bases). Trimming pared 5 bases from V and 3 bases from J, leaving 13 bases between. The CDR3 spans 14 residues. The germline CDR1 and CDR2 sequences are ENHRY and SYGVKD. CDR3 residues: CAISTGFIDYGYTF. CDR3 DNA sequence: TGTGCCATCAGTACAGGGTTTATAGACTATGGCTACACCTTC.

This clone was seen just once. This chain uses TRBV19 with TRBJ1-5, with D perhaps TRBD1 (6 bases). Trimming stripped 3 bases from V and 0 bases from J, with 18 bases between. Germline V CDR1 and CDR2: LNHDA, SQIVND (reference sequence). This CDR3 is built from 18 residues. The CDR3 here is CASSMDTGFNNSNQPQHF. For the CDR3, the DNA is TGTGCCAGTAGTATGGATACAGGGTTCAACAATAGCAATCAGCCCCAGCATTTT.

V usage is TRBV7-2 and J usage is TRBJ2-3, with D tentatively TRBD2 (5 bases). Germline-derived CDR1 and CDR2 are SGHTA and FQGNSA. The CDR3 is made up of 16 amino acids. Trimming stripped 1 base from V and 0 bases from J, with 11 bases between. The CDR3 sequence: CASSLGRGGSTDTQYF. The CDR3, as DNA: TGTGCCAGCAGCTTAGGTAGAGGCGGGAGCACAGATACGCAGTATTTT.

The chain employs TRBV6-6 and TRBJ2-7, with a tentative D call TRBD2 (6 bases). Germline V lookup: CDR1 MNHNY, CDR2 SVGAGI (reference sequence). CDR3 length: 13 amino acids. V was trimmed by 2 bases and J by 4 bases, leaving 9 bases between them. CDR3 sequence reads: CASSYRAGYEQYF. The CDR3 DNA follows: TGTGCCAGCAGTTACCGGGCGGGATACGAGCAGTACTTC.